This entry is about one T cell receptor beta chain. Its matching antigen is unknown. In the PCR, 60 Vbeta and 13 Jbeta primers were used. Sequenced by immunoSEQ multiplex PCR; TCRdb stores in-frame clones only, minus some. The sample holds roughly 200,000 clones, roughly 88% seen once. The data derive from a study of cytomegalovirus exposure and HLA in healthy donors. Study summary: Within an early data release were around 80 million unique TCRs drawn from HLA-typed donors. Caucasian-associated ancestry cluster membership applied to about 83% of a few hundred genotyped donors. Study-level points and caveats: Segments of the TCR beta V type were, in most cases, productive about 87% or about 30% of the time in an earlier analysis.

Nominal health characterized the donors when sampled, though unrecorded immune exposures were likely. This CDR3 comprises 14 residues. The V end was cut by 3 bases, the J end by 8 bases, with 14 bases between. Germline CDR1 and CDR2: SGHRS and YFSETQ. This chain uses TRBV5-1 with TRBJ1-4; D unresolved. The source is a boy between 2 and 10 years old in good health and CMV-seronegative. The sample was PBMCs. For the CDR3, the DNA is TGCGCCAGCAGCTGGGAGGGTACGAGGGAAAAACTGTTTTTT. Encoded protein: CASSWEGTREKLFF. The complete variable domain, with remaining parts taken from reference TRBV5-1 and TRBJ1-4, reads KAGVTQTPRYLIKTRGQQVTLSCSPISGHRSVSWYQQTPGQGLQFLFEYFSETQRNKGNFPGRFSGRQFSNSRSEMNVSTLELGDSALYLCASSWEGTREKLFFGSGTQLSVL.